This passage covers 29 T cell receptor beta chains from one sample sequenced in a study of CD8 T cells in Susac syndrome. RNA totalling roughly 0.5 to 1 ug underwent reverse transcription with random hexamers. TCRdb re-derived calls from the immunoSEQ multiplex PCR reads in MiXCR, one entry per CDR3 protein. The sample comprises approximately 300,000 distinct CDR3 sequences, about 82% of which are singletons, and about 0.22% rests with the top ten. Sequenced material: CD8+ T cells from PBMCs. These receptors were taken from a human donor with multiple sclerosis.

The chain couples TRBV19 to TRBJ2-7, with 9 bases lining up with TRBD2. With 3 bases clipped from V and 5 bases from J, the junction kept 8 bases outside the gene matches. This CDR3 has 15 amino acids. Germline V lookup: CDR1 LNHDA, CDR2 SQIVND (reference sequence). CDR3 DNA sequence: TGTGCCAGTAGTATTCTTAGCGGGAGTTTCGACGAGCAGTACTTC. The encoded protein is CASSILSGSFDEQYF.

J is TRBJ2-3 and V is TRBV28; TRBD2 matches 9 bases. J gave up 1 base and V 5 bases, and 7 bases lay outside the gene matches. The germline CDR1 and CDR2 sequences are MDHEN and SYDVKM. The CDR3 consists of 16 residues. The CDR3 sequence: CASSPGLASRTDTQYF. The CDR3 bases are TGTGCCAGCAGTCCGGGACTAGCTTCTCGCACAGATACGCAGTATTTT.

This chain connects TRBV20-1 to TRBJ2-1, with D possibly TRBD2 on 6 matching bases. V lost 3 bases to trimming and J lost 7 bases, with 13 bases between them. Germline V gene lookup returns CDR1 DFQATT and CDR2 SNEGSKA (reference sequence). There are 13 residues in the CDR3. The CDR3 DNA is TGCAGTGCTAGTTTGGGGAGCGGGAATGAGCAGTTCTTC. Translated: CSASLGSGNEQFF.

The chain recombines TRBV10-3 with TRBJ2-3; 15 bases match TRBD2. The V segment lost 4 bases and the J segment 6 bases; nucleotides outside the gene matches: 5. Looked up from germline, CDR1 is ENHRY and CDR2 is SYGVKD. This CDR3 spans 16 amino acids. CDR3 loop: CAISGTSGRAGDTQYF. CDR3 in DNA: TGTGCCATCAGTGGGACTAGCGGGAGGGCAGGGGATACGCAGTATTTT.

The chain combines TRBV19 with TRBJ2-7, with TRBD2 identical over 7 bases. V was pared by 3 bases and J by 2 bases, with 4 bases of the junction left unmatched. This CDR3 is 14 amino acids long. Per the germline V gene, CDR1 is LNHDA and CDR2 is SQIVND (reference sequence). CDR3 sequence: CASSMKLAPYEQYF. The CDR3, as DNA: TGTGCCAGTAGTATGAAACTAGCGCCCTACGAGCAGTACTTC. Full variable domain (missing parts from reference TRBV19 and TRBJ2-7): DGGITQSPKYLFRKEGQNVTLSCEQNLNHDAMYWYRQDPGQGLRLIYYSQIVNDFQKGDIAEGYSVSREKKESFPLTVTSAQKNPTAFYLCASSMKLAPYEQYFGPGTRLTVT.

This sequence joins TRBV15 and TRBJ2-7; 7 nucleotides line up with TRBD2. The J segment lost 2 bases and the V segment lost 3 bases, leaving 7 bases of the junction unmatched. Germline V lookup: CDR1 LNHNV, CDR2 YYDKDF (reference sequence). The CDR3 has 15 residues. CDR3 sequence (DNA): TGTGCCACCAGCAGGTGGGCAGGGAGGGCCTACGAGCAGTACTTC. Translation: CATSRWAGRAYEQYF. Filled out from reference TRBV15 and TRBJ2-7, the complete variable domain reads DAMVIQNPRYQVTQFGKPVTLSCSQTLNHNVMYWYQQKSSQAPKLLFHYYDKDFNNEADTPDNFQSRRPNTSFCFLDIRSPGLGDTAMYLCATSRWAGRAYEQYFGPGTRLTVT.

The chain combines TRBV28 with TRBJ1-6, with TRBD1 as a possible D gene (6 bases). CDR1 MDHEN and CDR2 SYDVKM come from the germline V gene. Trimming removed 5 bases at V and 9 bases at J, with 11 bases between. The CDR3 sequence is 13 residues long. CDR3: CASSLTGLSPLHF. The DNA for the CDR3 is TGTGCCAGCAGTCTAACAGGGCTTTCACCCCTCCACTTT. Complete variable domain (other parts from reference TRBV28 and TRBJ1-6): DVKVTQSSRYLVKRTGEKVFLECVQDMDHENMFWYRQDPGLGLRLIYFSYDVKMKEKGDIPEGYSVSREKKERFSLILESASTNQTSMYLCASSLTGLSPLHFGNGTRLTVT.

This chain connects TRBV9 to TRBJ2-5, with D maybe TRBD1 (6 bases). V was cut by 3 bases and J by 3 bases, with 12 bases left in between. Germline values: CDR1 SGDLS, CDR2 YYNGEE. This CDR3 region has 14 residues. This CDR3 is CASSAPDSEETQYF. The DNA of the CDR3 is TGTGCCAGCAGCGCCCCGGACAGTGAAGAGACCCAGTACTTC.

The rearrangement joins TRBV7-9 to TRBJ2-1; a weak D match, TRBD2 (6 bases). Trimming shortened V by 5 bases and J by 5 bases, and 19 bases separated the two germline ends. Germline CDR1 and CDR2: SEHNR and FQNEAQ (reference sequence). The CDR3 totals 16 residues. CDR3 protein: CASSHFRGGINNEQFF. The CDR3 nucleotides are TGTGCCAGCAGCCACTTTAGGGGCGGGATAAACAATGAGCAGTTCTTC.

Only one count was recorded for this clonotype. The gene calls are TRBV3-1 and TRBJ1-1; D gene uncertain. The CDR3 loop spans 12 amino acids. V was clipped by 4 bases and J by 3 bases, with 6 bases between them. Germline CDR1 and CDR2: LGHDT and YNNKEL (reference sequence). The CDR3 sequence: CASSPGYTEAFF. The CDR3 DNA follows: TGTGCCAGCAGCCCAGGTTACACTGAAGCTTTCTTT.

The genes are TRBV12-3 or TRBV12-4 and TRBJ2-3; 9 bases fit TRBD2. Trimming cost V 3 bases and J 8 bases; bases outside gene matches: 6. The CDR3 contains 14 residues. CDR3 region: CASSFSSGRGTQYF. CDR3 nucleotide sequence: TGTGCCAGCAGTTTTAGTAGCGGGAGAGGTACGCAGTATTTT.

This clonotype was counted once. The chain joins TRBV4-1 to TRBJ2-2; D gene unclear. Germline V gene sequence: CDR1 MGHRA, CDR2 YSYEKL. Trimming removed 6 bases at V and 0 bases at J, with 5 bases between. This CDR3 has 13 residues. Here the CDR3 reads CASSWANTGELFF. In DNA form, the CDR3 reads TGCGCCAGCAGTTGGGCGAACACCGGGGAGCTGTTTTTT.

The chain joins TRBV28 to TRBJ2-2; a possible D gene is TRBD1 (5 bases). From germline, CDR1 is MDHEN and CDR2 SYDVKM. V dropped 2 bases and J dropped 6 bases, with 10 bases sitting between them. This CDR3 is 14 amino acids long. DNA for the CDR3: TGTGCCAGCAGTTTAACCGAAGGGGCCGGGGAGCTGTTTTTT. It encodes CASSLTEGAGELFF.

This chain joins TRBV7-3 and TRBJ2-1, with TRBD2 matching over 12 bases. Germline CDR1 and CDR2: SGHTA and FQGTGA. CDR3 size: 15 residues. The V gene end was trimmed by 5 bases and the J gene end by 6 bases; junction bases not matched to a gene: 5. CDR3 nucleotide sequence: TGTGCCAGCAGCGCACTAGCGGGAGGCCCCAATGAGCAGTTCTTC. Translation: CASSALAGGPNEQFF. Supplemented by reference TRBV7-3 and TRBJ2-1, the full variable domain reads GAGVSQTPSNKVTEKGKYVELRCDPISGHTALYWYRQSLGQGPEFLIYFQGTGAADDSGLPNDRFFAVRPEGSVSTLKIQRTERGDSAVYLCASSALAGGPNEQFFGPGTRLTVL.

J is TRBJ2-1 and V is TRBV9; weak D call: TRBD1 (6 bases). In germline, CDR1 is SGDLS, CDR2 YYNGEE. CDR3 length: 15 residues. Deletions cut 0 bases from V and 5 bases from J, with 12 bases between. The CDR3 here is CASSVVQGIHNEQFF. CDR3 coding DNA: TGTGCCAGCAGCGTAGTGCAGGGGATCCACAATGAGCAGTTCTTC.

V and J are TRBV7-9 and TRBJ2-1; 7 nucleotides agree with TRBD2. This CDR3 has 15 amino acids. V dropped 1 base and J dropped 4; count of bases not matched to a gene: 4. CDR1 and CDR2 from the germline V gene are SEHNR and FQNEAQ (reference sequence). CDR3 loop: CASSLGTLAYNEQFF. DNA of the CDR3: TGTGCCAGCAGCTTAGGGACACTAGCGTACAATGAGCAGTTCTTC.

The DNA for the CDR3 is TGCAGCGTTGAACTGGCGGAGGGACTCAACAATGAGCAGTTCTTC. Translated: CSVELAEGLNNEQFF. The chain joins TRBV29-1 to TRBJ2-1, with D possibly TRBD2 on 6 matching bases. CDR1 is SQVTM and CDR2 is ANQGSEA in the germline V gene. The CDR3 contains 15 residues. V was pared by 2 bases and J by 5 bases, with 16 bases between.

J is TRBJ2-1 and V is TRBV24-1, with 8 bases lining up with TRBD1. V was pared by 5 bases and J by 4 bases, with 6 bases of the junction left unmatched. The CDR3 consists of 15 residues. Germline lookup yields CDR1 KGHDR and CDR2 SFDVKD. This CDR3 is CATSGQQGDYNEQFF. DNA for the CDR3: TGTGCCACCAGTGGCCAACAGGGGGATTACAATGAGCAGTTCTTC.

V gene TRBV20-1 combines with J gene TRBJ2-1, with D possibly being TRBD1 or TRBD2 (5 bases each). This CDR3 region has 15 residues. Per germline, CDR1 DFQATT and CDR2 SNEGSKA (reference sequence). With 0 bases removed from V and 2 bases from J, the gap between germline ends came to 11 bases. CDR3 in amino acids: CSARERGAPYNEQFF. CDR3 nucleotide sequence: TGCAGTGCTAGAGAGAGGGGAGCTCCCTACAATGAGCAGTTCTTC.

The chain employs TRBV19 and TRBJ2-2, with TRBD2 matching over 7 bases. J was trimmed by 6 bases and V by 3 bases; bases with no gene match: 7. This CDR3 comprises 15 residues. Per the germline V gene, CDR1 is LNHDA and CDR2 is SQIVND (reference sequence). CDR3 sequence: CASSIWRESAGELFF. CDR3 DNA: TGTGCCAGTAGTATCTGGCGGGAGTCCGCCGGGGAGCTGTTTTTT.

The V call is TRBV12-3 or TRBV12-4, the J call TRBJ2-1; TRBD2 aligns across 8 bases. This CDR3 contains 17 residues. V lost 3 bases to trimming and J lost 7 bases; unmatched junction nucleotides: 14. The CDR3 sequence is CASSFDLGLVDGNEQFF. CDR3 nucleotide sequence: TGTGCCAGCAGTTTTGACCTGGGACTAGTGGATGGGAATGAGCAGTTCTTC.

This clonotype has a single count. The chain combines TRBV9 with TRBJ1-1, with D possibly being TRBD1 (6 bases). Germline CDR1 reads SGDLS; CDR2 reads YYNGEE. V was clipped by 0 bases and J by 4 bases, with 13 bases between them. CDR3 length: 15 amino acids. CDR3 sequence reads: CASSVGPGAGTEAFF. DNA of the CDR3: TGTGCCAGCAGCGTAGGCCCGGGGGCAGGCACTGAAGCTTTCTTT.

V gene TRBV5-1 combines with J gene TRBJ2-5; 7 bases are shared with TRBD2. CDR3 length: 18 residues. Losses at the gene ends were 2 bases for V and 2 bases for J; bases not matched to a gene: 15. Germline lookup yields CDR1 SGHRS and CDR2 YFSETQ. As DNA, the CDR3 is TGCGCCAGCAGCTTTTTCTATACTTTCGGACTAGATCAAGAGACCCAGTACTTC. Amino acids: CASSFFYTFGLDQETQYF.

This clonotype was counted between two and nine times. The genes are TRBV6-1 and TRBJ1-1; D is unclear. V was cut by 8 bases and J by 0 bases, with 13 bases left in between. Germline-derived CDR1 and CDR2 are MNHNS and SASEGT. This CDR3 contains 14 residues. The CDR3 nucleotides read TGTGCCAGCTTCAGGACTGGCATGAACACTGAAGCTTTCTTT. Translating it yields CASFRTGMNTEAFF.

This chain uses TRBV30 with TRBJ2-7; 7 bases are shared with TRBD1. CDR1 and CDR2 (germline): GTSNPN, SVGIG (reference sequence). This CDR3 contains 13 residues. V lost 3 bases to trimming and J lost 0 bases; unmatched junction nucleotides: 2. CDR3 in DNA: TGTGCCTGGAGGCAGGGGGACTCCTACGAGCAGTACTTC. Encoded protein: CAWRQGDSYEQYF. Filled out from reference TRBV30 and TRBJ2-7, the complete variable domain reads SQTIHQWPATLVQPVGSPLSLECTVEGTSNPNLYWYRQAAGRGLQLLFYSVGIGQISSEVPQNLSASRPQDRQFILSSKKLLLSDSGFYLCAWRQGDSYEQYFGPGTRLTVT.

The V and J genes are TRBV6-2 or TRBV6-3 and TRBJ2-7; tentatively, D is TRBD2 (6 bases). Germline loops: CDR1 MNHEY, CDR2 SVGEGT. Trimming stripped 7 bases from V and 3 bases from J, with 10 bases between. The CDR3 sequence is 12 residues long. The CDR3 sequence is CASTPGLYEQYF. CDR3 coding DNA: TGTGCCAGCACCCCGGGACTCTACGAGCAGTACTTC.

DNA for the CDR3: TGTGCCAGCAGTTCCTCGGTTACAAACTACAGGGGGCTCACTGAAGCTTTCTTT. Amino acids: CASSSSVTNYRGLTEAFF. The chain recombines TRBV28 with TRBJ1-1; 9 nucleotides agree with TRBD1. Germline V gene lookup returns CDR1 MDHEN and CDR2 SYDVKM. After removal of 4 bases from V and 4 bases from J, the junction contained 16 bases not matched to a gene. The length of the CDR3 is 18 residues.

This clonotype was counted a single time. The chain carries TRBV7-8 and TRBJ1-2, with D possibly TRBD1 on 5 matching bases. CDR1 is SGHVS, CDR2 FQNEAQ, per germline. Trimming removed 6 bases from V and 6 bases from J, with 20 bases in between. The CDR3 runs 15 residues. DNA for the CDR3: TGTGCCAGCAGTCGGGACCAAGAAATAATAAATGGCTACACCTTC. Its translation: CASSRDQEIINGYTF. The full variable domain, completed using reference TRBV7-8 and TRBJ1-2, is GAGVSQSPRYKVAKRGQDVALRCDPISGHVSLFWYQQALGQGPEFLTYFQNEAQLDKSGLPSDRFFAERPEGSVSTLKIQRTQQEDSAVYLCASSRDQEIINGYTFGSGTRLTVV.

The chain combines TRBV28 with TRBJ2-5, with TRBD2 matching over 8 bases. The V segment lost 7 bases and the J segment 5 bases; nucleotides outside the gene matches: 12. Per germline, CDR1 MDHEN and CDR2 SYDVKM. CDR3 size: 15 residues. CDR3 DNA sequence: TGTGCCAGCACTCCCCACGCGGGGGGCGGGGAGACCCAGTACTTC. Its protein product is CASTPHAGGGETQYF.